These 6 T cell receptor beta chains share one sample of origin, sequenced in a study of T cell responses to AZD1222 COVID-19 vaccine. Profiled with immunoSEQ multiplex PCR; TCRdb holds only in-frame clones, not every one. The sample shows around 180,000 clones, over 70% of them seen only once. The source was peripheral blood, collected on day 0 of MenACWY control vaccination. These receptor sequences come from an adult in good health.

A note on this clone: One junction end does not reproduce the germline sequence, and a read error may be involved. V and J are TRBV6-1 and TRBJ1-2; 9 bases match TRBD1. This CDR3 contains 16 residues. CDR1 is MNHNS and CDR2 is SASEGT in the germline V gene. DNA for the CDR3: TGTGCCAGCAGTGAAGCGGGGACAGGGACCTCTATCGCTATTGCCTTC. It encodes CASSEAGTGTSIAIAF.

The chain couples TRBV10-3 to TRBJ2-5; the match to TRBD1 covers 8 bases. The germline V gene encodes CDR1 ENHRY and CDR2 SYGVKD. Trimming removed 3 bases from V and 6 bases from J; junction bases left unmatched: 9. The CDR3 covers 15 residues. CDR3 loop: CAISDPKDRAKTQYF. CDR3 coding DNA: TGTGCCATCAGTGACCCGAAGGACAGGGCGAAGACCCAGTACTTC.

The chain couples TRBV6-5 to TRBJ2-7, with D perhaps matching TRBD2 (6 bases). The germline CDR1 and CDR2 sequences are MNHEY and SVGAGI. This CDR3 is built from 15 residues. Trimming removed 6 bases from V and 4 bases from J, with 19 bases in between. CDR3 sequence reads: CASSQRRSGSYEQYF. CDR3 nucleotide sequence: TGTGCCAGCAGCCAACGGCGGTCCGGGAGTTACGAGCAGTACTTC.

V and J are TRBV6-1 and TRBJ1-6, with TRBD1 matching over 8 bases. Germline V gene sequence: CDR1 MNHNS, CDR2 SASEGT. The V gene end was trimmed by 3 bases and the J gene end by 10 bases; junction bases not matched to a gene: 5. This CDR3 spans 14 amino acids. For the CDR3, the DNA is TGTGCCAGCAGTGATGAGGACAGGGTATCACCCCTCCACTTT. This codes for CASSDEDRVSPLHF.

Here the CDR3 reads CASSISGGLGYTF. The CDR3 DNA follows: TGTGCCAGTAGTATCTCGGGGGGCCTCGGCTACACCTTC. This chain connects TRBV19 to TRBJ1-2; D possibly corresponds to TRBD1 (6 bases). The germline V gene has CDR1 LNHDA and CDR2 SQIVND (reference sequence). Trimming stripped 3 bases from V and 8 bases from J, with 13 bases between. The length of the CDR3 is 13 residues.

The V gene is TRBV7-9, the J gene TRBJ1-4; D is ambiguous. Germline values: CDR1 SEHNR, CDR2 FQNEAQ (reference sequence). Trimming stripped 3 bases from V and 8 bases from J, with 13 bases between. The length of the CDR3 is 14 residues. CDR3 DNA: TGTGCCAGCAGCTTTGGGAGAGAAAGAGAAAAACTGTTTTTT. Translated, it gives CASSFGREREKLFF.